These 7 T cell receptor beta chains were sequenced from one sample in a study of control samples from healthy donors and cancer patients (dated by TCRdb to about 2020). The method behind the library was the immunoSEQ multiplex PCR assay. TCRdb obtained this table from immuneACCESS and retained in-frame rearrangements with V and J assigned. These tables miss some clones; where compared with another copy, unresolved V genes account for less than half of the shortfall, and the remainder is unexplained. Across this sample there are some 150,000 clones, with 93% seen only once. The ten largest clones represent 2% to 2.5% of the sample. The sample taken for sequencing was blood. Every receptor here comes from a man between 45 and 60 years old in good health.

The J gene is TRBJ2-7, the V gene TRBV4-1; 13 bases line up with TRBD2. This CDR3 is built from 17 residues. Germline V lookup: CDR1 MGHRA, CDR2 YSYEKL. The ends lost 4 bases at V and 2 bases at J; junction bases unmatched: 8. The CDR3: CASSRGATSGRPYEQYF. The DNA of the CDR3 is TGCGCCAGCAGCCGAGGAGCGACTAGCGGGAGGCCCTACGAGCAGTACTTC.

The chain couples TRBV19 to TRBJ1-1, with TRBD1 matching 7 bases. Germline trimming cut 5 bases from V and 1 base from J; bases unmatched to any gene: 4. CDR1 is LNHDA, CDR2 SQIVND, per germline (reference sequence). The CDR3 is 14 residues long. Here the CDR3 DNA reads TGTGCCAGTAGTGTTACAGGGGAGAACACTGAAGCTTTCTTT. Encoded protein: CASSVTGENTEAFF.

V gene TRBV6-5 combines with J gene TRBJ1-1; TRBD1 agrees at 7 bases. CDR3 length: 13 residues. The V and J ends lost 11 bases and 4 bases, in that order; junction bases with no gene match: 10. The germline V gene has CDR1 MNHEY and CDR2 SVGAGI. For the CDR3, the DNA is TGTGCCGTTACGAGGGGGCGAAGCACTGAAGCTTTCTTT. The encoded protein is CAVTRGRSTEAFF.

This rearrangement joins TRBV7-9 to TRBJ2-7; 10 bases align to TRBD2. In germline, CDR1 is SEHNR, CDR2 FQNEAQ (reference sequence). The CDR3 spans 15 residues. After removal of 1 base from V and 4 bases from J, the junction contained 4 bases not matched to a gene. CDR3 sequence (DNA): TGTGCCAGCAGCTTAGTGGGACTAGCGACTTACGAGCAGTACTTC. It codes for CASSLVGLATYEQYF. Full variable domain (remainder filled in from reference TRBV7-9 and TRBJ2-7): DTGVSQNPRHKITKRGQNVTFRCDPISEHNRLYWYRQTLGQGPEFLTYFQNEAQLEKSRLLSDRFSAERPKGSFSTLEIQRTEQGDSAMYLCASSLVGLATYEQYFGPGTRLTVT.

The chain couples TRBV2 to TRBJ2-7; the match to TRBD2 covers 12 bases. The CDR3 loop spans 14 amino acids. Germline CDR1 reads SNHLY; CDR2 reads FYNNEI. The junction had 5 bases not matched to a gene; V was cut back by 10 bases and J by 1 base. For the CDR3, the DNA is TGTGCCATCCAGACTAGCGGGAGTTCCTACGAGCAGTACTTC. It translates to CAIQTSGSSYEQYF.

The rearrangement links TRBV5-1 to TRBJ1-2, with 8 bases that match TRBD1. The CDR3 sequence is 16 residues long. Per the germline V gene, CDR1 is SGHRS and CDR2 is YFSETQ. J lost 5 bases, V lost 4 bases, and 13 bases had no gene match. CDR3 nucleotide sequence: TGCGCCAGCAGCCCCCGAGGGGCAGGGGGCAATTATGGCTACACCTTC. Encoded protein: CASSPRGAGGNYGYTF.

This chain links TRBV3-1 (or the pseudogene TRBV3-2) with TRBJ2-4; D unresolved. The CDR3 is 14 residues long. Per germline, CDR1 LGHDT and CDR2 YNNKEL (reference sequence). Trimming removed 0 bases from V and 0 bases from J, with 3 bases in between. CDR3 amino acids: CASSQEVAKNIQYF. For the CDR3, the DNA is TGTGCCAGCAGCCAAGAGGTAGCCAAAAACATTCAGTACTTC.